This TCR beta chain stems from a study of blood T cell repertoires in COVID-19. In the study overall: COVID-19 samples from acute and convalescent phases originated in the United States, Italy and Spain. The cDNA or gDNA used as material had been derived from T cells, B-cell-depleted T cells, or PBMCs.

This table comes from immunoSEQ multiplex PCR, and its TCRdb copy is limited to in-frame clones, with some not included. The sample carries 80,000 or so clones, 70% to 90% recorded once. The germline CDR1 and CDR2 sequences are SGHAT and FQNNGV. V was pared by 1 base and J by 5 bases, with 7 bases of the junction left unmatched. The CDR3 sequence is 16 residues long. Seattle cases were enrolled at active infection and followed longitudinally. Sequencing used peripheral blood. This rearrangement joins TRBV11-2 to TRBJ2-3; 9 nucleotides agree with TRBD1. This sequence was found in a man in his sixties with COVID-19, enrolled during active disease. CDR3 loop: CASSLVIGQGIDTQYF. The CDR3, as DNA: TGTGCCAGCAGCTTAGTGATTGGACAGGGGATAGATACGCAGTATTTT.